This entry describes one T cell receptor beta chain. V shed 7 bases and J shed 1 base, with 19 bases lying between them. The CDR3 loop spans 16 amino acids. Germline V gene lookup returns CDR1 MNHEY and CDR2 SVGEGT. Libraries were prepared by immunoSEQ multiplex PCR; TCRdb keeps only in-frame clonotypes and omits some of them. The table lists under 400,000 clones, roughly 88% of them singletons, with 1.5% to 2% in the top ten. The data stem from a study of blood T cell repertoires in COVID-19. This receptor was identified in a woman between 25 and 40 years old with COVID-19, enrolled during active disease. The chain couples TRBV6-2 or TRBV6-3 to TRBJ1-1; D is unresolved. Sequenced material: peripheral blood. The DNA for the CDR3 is TGTGCCAGCACCCCGTTGGCCCTGGGAGAGAACACTGAAGCTTTCTTT. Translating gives CASTPLALGENTEAFF.